These T cell receptor beta chains were read from a single sample in a study of immune characterization of retroperitoneal liposarcoma. Each CDR3 protein gets one entry after TCRdb re-called the PCR reads with MiXCR. The sample shows 2,000 to 3,000 distinct CDR3 sequences, roughly 50% of them seen only once. The material sequenced was tumor tissue. These receptors all come from a female donor with retroperitoneal liposarcoma. Both conserved end residues are part of each CDR3. A D gene is named only where the DNA matches it firmly. Size values are once, few and many counts, or a class for expanded clones, and some rows have none.

size | J | V | D | CDR3 | DNA
- | TRBJ2-2 | TRBV6-1 | - | CASSIKQGPGELFF | TGTGCCAGCAGCATTAAACAGGGACCCGGGGAGCTGTTTTTT
- | TRBJ2-5 | TRBV6-6 | TRBD1 | CASSNAGGLETQYF | TGTGCCAGCAGTAACGCAGGGGGCTTAGAGACCCAGTACTTC
few | TRBJ2-2 | TRBV6-1 | - | CASSLGLNTGELFF | TGTGCCAGCAGCCTGGGACTCAACACCGGGGAGCTGTTTTTT
- | TRBJ1-5 | TRBV7-2 | TRBD1 | CASSNRDRDQPQHF | TGTGCCAGCAGCAATCGGGACAGAGATCAGCCCCAGCATTTT
medium-sized | TRBJ2-1 | TRBV6-1 | - | CASSEALAGEQFF | TGTGCCAGCAGTGAAGCGCTAGCCGGGGAGCAGTTCTTC
few | TRBJ2-1 | TRBV12-3/TRBV12-4 | TRBD2 | CASSGGLAGVNNEQFF | TGTGCCAGCAGTGGGGGACTAGCGGGAGTCAACAATGAGCAGTTCTTC
- | TRBJ2-7 | TRBV7-6 | - | CASSLGGDDEYF | TGTGCCAGCAGCTTAGGAGGCGACGACGAGTACTTC
medium-sized | TRBJ2-6 | TRBV6-1 | - | CASKGPLNSGANVLTF | TGTGCCAGCAAAGGGCCTCTTAACTCTGGGGCCAACGTCCTGACTTTC
- | TRBJ2-1 | TRBV7-3 | - | CASSLGNEQFF | TGTGCCAGCAGCTTAGGCAATGAGCAGTTCTTC
large | TRBJ2-5 | TRBV6-2/TRBV6-3 | TRBD1 | CASSYAFDRVTKTQYF | TGTGCCAGCAGTTACGCCTTCGACAGGGTGACGAAGACCCAGTACTTC
- | TRBJ2-1 | TRBV12-3/TRBV12-4 | TRBD1 | CASGRTGDPKQFF | TGTGCCAGCGGAAGGACAGGGGACCCCAAGCAGTTCTTC
medium-sized | TRBJ2-5 | TRBV6-1 | TRBD2 | CASKDGGRGEQYF | TGTGCCAGCAAGGATGGCGGGAGGGGGGAGCAGTACTTC
few | TRBJ2-1 | TRBV6-5 | TRBD2 | CASNLAGAGDEQFF | TGTGCCAGCAACTTAGCGGGAGCTGGCGATGAGCAGTTCTTC
- | TRBJ1-1 | TRBV12-3/TRBV12-4 | - | CASSSGHPNTEAFF | TGTGCCAGCAGCTCTGGACACCCGAACACTGAAGCTTTCTTT
few | TRBJ1-6 | TRBV6-1 | - | CASSEDEAYNSPLHF | TGTGCCAGCAGTGAAGACGAAGCGTATAATTCACCCCTCCACTTT
- | TRBJ2-1 | TRBV12-3/TRBV12-4 | - | CASRHEGSPPYEQFF | TGTGCCAGCAGGCACGAGGGGTCCCCTCCCTACGAGCAGTTCTTC
- | TRBJ2-1 | TRBV7-4 | - | CASIPPSGGYNEQFF | TGTGCCAGCATCCCTCCCAGCGGAGGCTACAATGAGCAGTTCTTC
few | TRBJ2-5 | TRBV6-1 | TRBD2 | CASSEHLGLAGGGYSEQYF | TGTGCCAGCAGTGAGCATCTGGGACTAGCGGGAGGGGGTTACAGTGAGCAGTACTTC
few | TRBJ1-2 | TRBV6-1 | TRBD1 | CASKGGGDGYTF | TGTGCCAGCAAAGGAGGGGGCGATGGCTACACCTTC
medium-sized | TRBJ2-1 | TRBV7-8 | TRBD2 | CASSTSGRGETQFF | TGTGCCAGCAGCACAAGCGGGAGAGGAGAGACCCAGTTCTTC
- | TRBJ2-7 | TRBV12-3/TRBV12-4 | TRBD2 | CASSPPSGSYEQYF | TGTGCCAGCAGTCCACCTAGCGGGAGCTACGAGCAGTACTTC
few | TRBJ2-1 | TRBV6-1 | - | CASSEQRKGEQFF | TGTGCCAGCAGTGAACAAAGGAAGGGGGAGCAGTTCTTC
few | TRBJ2-5 | TRBV12-3/TRBV12-4 | TRBD2 | CASSSLAGGTINEQYF | TGTGCCAGCAGTTCCCTAGCGGGAGGCACCATCAATGAGCAGTACTTC
- | TRBJ2-2 | TRBV6-1 | TRBD1 | CASSEGTGAGELFF | TGTGCCAGCAGTGAAGGGACAGGGGCCGGGGAGCTGTTTTTT
- | TRBJ2-7 | TRBV6-1 | - | CASSEGGDSSYEQYF | TGTGCCAGCAGTGAAGGCGGGGATAGCTCCTACGAGCAGTACTTC
- | TRBJ2-1 | TRBV7-2 | TRBD1 | CASSAHRGRDNEQFF | TGTGCCAGCAGCGCACACAGGGGGCGGGATAATGAGCAGTTCTTC
- | TRBJ2-3 | TRBV6-1 | - | CASSEQLGGSVF | TGTGCCAGCAGTGAACAACTTGGGGGGTCCGTTTTT
once | TRBJ2-6 | TRBV11-3 | - | CASSPRGSGANVLTF | TGTGCCAGCAGCCCTAGGGGCTCTGGGGCCAACGTCCTGACTTTC
few | TRBJ2-7 | TRBV11-2 | TRBD2 | CASSPPGLAGLYEQYF | TGTGCCAGCAGCCCGCCGGGACTAGCGGGATTGTACGAGCAGTACTTC
- | TRBJ2-4 | TRBV10-1 | - | CASISSGTRKGNIQYF | TGCGCCAGCATTTCTTCAGGGACCCGAAAAGGGAACATTCAGTACTTC
few | TRBJ2-5 | TRBV6-1 | TRBD2 | CASRREDQETQYF | TGTGCCAGCAGGCGGGAGGACCAAGAGACCCAGTACTTC
few | TRBJ2-3 | TRBV6-1 | TRBD2 | CASSRGGTDTQYF | TGTGCCAGCAGTAGGGGAGGGACAGATACGCAGTATTTT
- | TRBJ2-4 | TRBV5-6 | TRBD2 | CASSLPGSGRGNEQYF | TGTGCCAGCAGCTTGCCGGGTAGCGGGAGAGGCAATGAGCAGTACTTC
- | TRBJ2-2 | TRBV6-1 | - | CASMSGFHTGELFF | TGTGCCAGCATGTCGGGGTTCCACACCGGGGAGCTGTTTTTT
- | TRBJ2-7 | TRBV12-3/TRBV12-4 | TRBD2 | CASSSSGTSYEQYF | TGTGCCAGCAGTTCTAGCGGGACCTCCTACGAGCAGTACTTC